The rows below give T cell receptor beta chains drawn from one sample of a study of T cells in localized non-small cell lung cancer. Generated by immunoSEQ multiplex PCR, the TCRdb table keeps only in-frame clones and is missing some. Here the sample spans 100,000 or so clones, roughly 88% being singletons. This sample comprised PBMCs, obtained before any cancer treatment. Receptors originate from a woman between 35 and 70 years old with stage II squamous cell lung carcinoma. The CDR3 runs from the conserved cysteine through the conserved F or W. The D gene is left open where the match is weak. Part of the rows lack a size; the others show once, few, many or a class for expanded clones.

CDR3 protein	CDR3 DNA	J gene	clone size	V gene	D gene
CSANPSPQHF	TGCAGTGCTAACCCCTCGCCCCAGCATTTT	TRBJ1-5	.	TRBV20-1	.
CASSLADHRGDTQYF	TGTGCCAGCAGCTTAGCGGATCACAGGGGAGATACGCAGTATTTT	TRBJ2-3	.	TRBV7-9	TRBD1
CASRRSGRSDTQYF	TGTGCCAGCAGACGTAGCGGGAGATCAGATACGCAGTATTTT	TRBJ2-3	.	TRBV7-9	TRBD2
CATRRGGYTEAFF	TGTGCCACCAGAAGGGGGGGATACACTGAAGCTTTCTTT	TRBJ1-1	.	TRBV6-5	.
CASSLARGTRIYNEQFF	TGTGCCAGCAGCTTAGCGCGGGGGACTAGAATCTACAATGAGCAGTTCTTC	TRBJ2-1	.	TRBV7-9	TRBD2
CASSPGMPDTQYF	TGTGCCAGCTCACCGGGCATGCCAGATACGCAGTATTTT	TRBJ2-3	.	TRBV18	.
CASSSAPGRGLYQPQHF	TGTGCCAGCAGCTCGGCCCCGGGGAGGGGGCTCTATCAGCCCCAGCATTTT	TRBJ1-5	few	TRBV7-8	TRBD1
CASSESRTGGDTEAFF	TGCGCCAGCAGTGAGTCCCGGACAGGGGGGGACACTGAAGCTTTCTTT	TRBJ1-1	.	TRBV10-1	TRBD1
CASSDSSGSYNEQFF	TGTGCCAGCAGTGATAGTAGCGGCTCCTACAATGAGCAGTTCTTC	TRBJ2-1	.	TRBV6-1	.
CASSSSNGYTF	TGTGCCAGCAGCTCCTCGAATGGCTACACCTTC	TRBJ1-2	.	TRBV5-6	.
CASSERGSNQPQHF	TGTGCCAGCAGTGAGCGGGGGAGCAATCAGCCCCAGCATTTT	TRBJ1-5	.	TRBV6-1	.
CASSLRGNGGETQYF	TGTGCCAGCAGTTTACGGGGGAATGGGGGAGAGACCCAGTACTTC	TRBJ2-5	few	TRBV27	.
CASSLVGGTYNEQFF	TGTGCCAGCAGTTTAGTGGGGGGCACCTACAATGAGCAGTTCTTC	TRBJ2-1	once	TRBV27	.
CASIAGTGRGYTF	TGTGCCAGCATTGCCGGGACAGGGCGAGGCTACACCTTC	TRBJ1-2	.	TRBV6-1	TRBD1
CSAERDLNTEAFF	TGCAGCGCGGAACGGGACTTGAACACTGAAGCTTTCTTT	TRBJ1-1	.	TRBV29-1	.
CASTNRGPGNTIYF	TGTGCCAGCACTAACCGGGGGCCTGGAAACACCATATATTTT	TRBJ1-3	.	TRBV28	.
CASGKGGWTEAFF	TGCGCCAGCGGGAAGGGAGGGTGGACTGAAGCTTTCTTT	TRBJ1-1	.	TRBV10-2	.
CASSLALTGEAFF	TGTGCCAGCAGCTTAGCGCTGACAGGTGAAGCTTTCTTT	TRBJ1-1	.	TRBV7-2	.
CASSSTDREGHTIYF	TGTGCCAGCAGCTCCACCGACAGGGAGGGCCACACCATATATTTT	TRBJ1-3	once	TRBV7-9	TRBD1
CASSPRGTGGNSPLHF	TGTGCCAGTAGTCCTAGGGGGACAGGGGGTAATTCACCCCTCCACTTT	TRBJ1-6	.	TRBV19	TRBD1